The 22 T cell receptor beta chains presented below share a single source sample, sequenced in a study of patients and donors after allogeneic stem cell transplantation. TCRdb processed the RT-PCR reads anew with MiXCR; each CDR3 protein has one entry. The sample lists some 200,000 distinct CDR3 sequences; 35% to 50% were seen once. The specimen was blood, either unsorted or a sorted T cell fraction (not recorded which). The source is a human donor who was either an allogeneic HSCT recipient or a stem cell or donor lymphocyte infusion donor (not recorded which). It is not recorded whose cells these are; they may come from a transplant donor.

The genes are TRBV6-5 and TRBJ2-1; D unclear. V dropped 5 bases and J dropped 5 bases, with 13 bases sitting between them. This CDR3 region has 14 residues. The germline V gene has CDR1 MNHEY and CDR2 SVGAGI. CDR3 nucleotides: TGTGCCAGCAGTCTCCGATCCGGGCACAATGAGCAGTTCTTC. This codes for CASSLRSGHNEQFF.

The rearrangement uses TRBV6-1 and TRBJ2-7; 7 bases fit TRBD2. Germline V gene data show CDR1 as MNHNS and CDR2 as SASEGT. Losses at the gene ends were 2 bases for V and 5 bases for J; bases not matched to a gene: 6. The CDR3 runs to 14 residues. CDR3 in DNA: TGTGCCAGCAGTGAAACCGCGGGAGAGCACGAGCAGTACTTC. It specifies CASSETAGEHEQYF.

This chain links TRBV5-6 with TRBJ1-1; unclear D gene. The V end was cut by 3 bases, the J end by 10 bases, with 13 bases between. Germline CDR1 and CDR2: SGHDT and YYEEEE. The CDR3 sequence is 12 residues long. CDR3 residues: CASSSGLGRAFF. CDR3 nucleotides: TGTGCCAGCAGCTCAGGCCTTGGGAGAGCTTTCTTT.

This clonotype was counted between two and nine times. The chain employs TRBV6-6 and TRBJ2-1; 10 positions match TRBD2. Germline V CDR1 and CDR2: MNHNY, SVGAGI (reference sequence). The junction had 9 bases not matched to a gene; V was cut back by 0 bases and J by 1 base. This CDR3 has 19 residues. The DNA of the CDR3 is TGTGCCAGCAGTTACTCCCCGGCTAGCGGGAGACTGTCCTACAATGAGCAGTTCTTC. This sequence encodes CASSYSPASGRLSYNEQFF.

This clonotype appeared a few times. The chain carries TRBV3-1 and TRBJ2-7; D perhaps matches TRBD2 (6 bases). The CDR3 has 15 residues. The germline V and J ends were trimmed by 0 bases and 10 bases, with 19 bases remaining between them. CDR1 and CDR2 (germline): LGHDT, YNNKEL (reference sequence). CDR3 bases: TGTGCCAGCAGCCAAGATGGGGTAGGCGGGGCGGACCAGTACTTC. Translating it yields CASSQDGVGGADQYF.

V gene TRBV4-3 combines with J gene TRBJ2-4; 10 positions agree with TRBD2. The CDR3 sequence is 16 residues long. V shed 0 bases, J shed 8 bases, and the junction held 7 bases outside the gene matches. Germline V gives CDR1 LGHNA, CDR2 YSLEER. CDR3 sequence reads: CASSQDLAGGQDIQYF. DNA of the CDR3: TGCGCCAGCAGCCAAGACTTAGCGGGAGGCCAGGACATTCAGTACTTC.

The CDR3 region has the DNA TGTGCCAGCAGTTTAGGGACAGGGAACTACGAGCAGTACTTC. Amino acid sequence: CASSLGTGNYEQYF. The chain joins TRBV27 to TRBJ2-7; 9 positions match TRBD1. V shed 2 bases, J shed 3 bases, and the junction held 2 bases outside the gene matches. The CDR3 has 14 amino acids. From germline, CDR1 is MNHEY and CDR2 SMNVEV (reference sequence).

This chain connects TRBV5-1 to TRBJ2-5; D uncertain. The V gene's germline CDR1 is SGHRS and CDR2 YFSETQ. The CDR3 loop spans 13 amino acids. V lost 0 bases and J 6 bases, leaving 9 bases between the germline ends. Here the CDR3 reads CASSLALFQTQYF. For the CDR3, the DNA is TGCGCCAGCAGCTTGGCCCTGTTCCAGACCCAGTACTTC.

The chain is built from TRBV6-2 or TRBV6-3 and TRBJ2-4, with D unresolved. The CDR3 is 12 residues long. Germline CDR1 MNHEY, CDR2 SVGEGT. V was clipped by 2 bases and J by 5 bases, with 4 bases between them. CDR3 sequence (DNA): TGTGCCAGCAGTTACAGGGAAAACATTCAGTACTTC. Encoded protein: CASSYRENIQYF.

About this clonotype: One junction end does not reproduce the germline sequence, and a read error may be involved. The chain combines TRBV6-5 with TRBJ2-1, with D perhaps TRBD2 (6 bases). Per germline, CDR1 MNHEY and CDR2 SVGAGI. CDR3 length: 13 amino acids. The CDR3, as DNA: TGTGCCGGCAGTTACTCCGGGGGTAATGAGCAGTTCTTC. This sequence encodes CAGSYSGGNEQFF.

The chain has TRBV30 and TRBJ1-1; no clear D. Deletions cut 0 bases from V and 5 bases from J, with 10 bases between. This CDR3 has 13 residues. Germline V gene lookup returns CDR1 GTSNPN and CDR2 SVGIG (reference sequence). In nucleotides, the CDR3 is TGTGCCTGGAGTGTGTGGGGAAATACTGAAGCTTTCTTT. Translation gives CAWSVWGNTEAFF.

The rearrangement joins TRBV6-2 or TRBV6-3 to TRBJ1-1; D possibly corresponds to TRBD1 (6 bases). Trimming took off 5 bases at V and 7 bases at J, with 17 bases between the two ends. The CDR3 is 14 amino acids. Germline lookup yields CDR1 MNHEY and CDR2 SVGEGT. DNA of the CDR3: TGTGCCAGCAGTGGGCAGGGGAAGGACCATGAAGCTTTCTTT. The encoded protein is CASSGQGKDHEAFF.

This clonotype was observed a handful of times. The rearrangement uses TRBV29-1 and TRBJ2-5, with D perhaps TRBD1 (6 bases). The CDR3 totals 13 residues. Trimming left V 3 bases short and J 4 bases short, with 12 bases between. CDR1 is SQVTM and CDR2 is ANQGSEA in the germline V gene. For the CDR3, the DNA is TGCAGCGTTGACGACAGGTTAAGAGAGACCCAGTACTTC. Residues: CSVDDRLRETQYF.

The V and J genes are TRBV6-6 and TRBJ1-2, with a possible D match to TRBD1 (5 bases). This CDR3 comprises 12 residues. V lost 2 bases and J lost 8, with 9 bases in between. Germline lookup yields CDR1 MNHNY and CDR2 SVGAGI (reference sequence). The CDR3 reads CASSYMTAGYTF. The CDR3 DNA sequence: TGTGCCAGCAGTTACATGACAGCCGGCTACACCTTC.

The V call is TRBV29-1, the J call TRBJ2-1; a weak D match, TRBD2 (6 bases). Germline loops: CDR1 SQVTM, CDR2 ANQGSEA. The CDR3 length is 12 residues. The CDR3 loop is CTYGGDRNEQFF. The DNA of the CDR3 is TGCACCTACGGCGGGGACCGCAATGAGCAGTTCTTC.

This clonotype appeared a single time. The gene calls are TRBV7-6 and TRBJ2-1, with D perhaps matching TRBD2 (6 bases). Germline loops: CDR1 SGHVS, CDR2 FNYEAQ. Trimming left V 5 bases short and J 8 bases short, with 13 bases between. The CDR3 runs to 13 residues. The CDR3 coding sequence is TGTGCCAGCAGCCTCCGGGGGTGGGATGAGCAGTTCTTC. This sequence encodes CASSLRGWDEQFF.

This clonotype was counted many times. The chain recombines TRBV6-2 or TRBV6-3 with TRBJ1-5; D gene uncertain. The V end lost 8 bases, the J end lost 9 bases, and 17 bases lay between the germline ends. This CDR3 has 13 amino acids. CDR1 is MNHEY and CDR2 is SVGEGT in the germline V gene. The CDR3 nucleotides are TGTGCCAGCCTGGCGGTCCTAGATGGGCCCCAGCATTTT. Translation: CASLAVLDGPQHF.

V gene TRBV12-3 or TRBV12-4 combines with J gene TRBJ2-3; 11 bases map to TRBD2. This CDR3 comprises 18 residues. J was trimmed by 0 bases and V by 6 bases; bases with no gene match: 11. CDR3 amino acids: CASSRGLAGGPSTDTQYF. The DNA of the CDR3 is TGTGCCAGCAGCAGGGGGCTAGCGGGAGGCCCTAGCACAGATACGCAGTATTTT.

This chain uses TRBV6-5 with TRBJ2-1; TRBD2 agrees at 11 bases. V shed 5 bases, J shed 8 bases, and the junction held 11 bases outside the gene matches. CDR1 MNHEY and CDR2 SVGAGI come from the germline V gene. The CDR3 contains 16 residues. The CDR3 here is CASSPLTSGISDEQFF. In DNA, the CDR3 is TGTGCCAGCAGTCCCCTGACTAGCGGGATTTCAGATGAGCAGTTCTTC.

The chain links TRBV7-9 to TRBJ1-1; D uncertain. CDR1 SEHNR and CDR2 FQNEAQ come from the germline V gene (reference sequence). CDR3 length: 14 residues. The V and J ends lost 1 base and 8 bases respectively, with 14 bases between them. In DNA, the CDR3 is TGTGCCAGCAGCTTAGGAACCCCAGGAGCCGAAGCTTTCTTT. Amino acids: CASSLGTPGAEAFF.

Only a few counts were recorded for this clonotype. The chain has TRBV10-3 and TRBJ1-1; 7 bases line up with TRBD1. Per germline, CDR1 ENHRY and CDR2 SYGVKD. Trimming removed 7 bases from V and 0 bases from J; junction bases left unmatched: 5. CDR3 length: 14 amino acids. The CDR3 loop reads CAIKGGGVNTEAFF. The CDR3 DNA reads TGTGCCATCAAAGGGGGCGGTGTGAACACTGAAGCTTTCTTT.

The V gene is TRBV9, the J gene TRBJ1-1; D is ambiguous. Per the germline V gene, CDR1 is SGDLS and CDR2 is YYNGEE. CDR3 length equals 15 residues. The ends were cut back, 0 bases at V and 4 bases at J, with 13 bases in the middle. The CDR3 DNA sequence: TGTGCCAGCAGCGTAGATCCAGTGGGGAGCACTGAAGCTTTCTTT. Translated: CASSVDPVGSTEAFF.